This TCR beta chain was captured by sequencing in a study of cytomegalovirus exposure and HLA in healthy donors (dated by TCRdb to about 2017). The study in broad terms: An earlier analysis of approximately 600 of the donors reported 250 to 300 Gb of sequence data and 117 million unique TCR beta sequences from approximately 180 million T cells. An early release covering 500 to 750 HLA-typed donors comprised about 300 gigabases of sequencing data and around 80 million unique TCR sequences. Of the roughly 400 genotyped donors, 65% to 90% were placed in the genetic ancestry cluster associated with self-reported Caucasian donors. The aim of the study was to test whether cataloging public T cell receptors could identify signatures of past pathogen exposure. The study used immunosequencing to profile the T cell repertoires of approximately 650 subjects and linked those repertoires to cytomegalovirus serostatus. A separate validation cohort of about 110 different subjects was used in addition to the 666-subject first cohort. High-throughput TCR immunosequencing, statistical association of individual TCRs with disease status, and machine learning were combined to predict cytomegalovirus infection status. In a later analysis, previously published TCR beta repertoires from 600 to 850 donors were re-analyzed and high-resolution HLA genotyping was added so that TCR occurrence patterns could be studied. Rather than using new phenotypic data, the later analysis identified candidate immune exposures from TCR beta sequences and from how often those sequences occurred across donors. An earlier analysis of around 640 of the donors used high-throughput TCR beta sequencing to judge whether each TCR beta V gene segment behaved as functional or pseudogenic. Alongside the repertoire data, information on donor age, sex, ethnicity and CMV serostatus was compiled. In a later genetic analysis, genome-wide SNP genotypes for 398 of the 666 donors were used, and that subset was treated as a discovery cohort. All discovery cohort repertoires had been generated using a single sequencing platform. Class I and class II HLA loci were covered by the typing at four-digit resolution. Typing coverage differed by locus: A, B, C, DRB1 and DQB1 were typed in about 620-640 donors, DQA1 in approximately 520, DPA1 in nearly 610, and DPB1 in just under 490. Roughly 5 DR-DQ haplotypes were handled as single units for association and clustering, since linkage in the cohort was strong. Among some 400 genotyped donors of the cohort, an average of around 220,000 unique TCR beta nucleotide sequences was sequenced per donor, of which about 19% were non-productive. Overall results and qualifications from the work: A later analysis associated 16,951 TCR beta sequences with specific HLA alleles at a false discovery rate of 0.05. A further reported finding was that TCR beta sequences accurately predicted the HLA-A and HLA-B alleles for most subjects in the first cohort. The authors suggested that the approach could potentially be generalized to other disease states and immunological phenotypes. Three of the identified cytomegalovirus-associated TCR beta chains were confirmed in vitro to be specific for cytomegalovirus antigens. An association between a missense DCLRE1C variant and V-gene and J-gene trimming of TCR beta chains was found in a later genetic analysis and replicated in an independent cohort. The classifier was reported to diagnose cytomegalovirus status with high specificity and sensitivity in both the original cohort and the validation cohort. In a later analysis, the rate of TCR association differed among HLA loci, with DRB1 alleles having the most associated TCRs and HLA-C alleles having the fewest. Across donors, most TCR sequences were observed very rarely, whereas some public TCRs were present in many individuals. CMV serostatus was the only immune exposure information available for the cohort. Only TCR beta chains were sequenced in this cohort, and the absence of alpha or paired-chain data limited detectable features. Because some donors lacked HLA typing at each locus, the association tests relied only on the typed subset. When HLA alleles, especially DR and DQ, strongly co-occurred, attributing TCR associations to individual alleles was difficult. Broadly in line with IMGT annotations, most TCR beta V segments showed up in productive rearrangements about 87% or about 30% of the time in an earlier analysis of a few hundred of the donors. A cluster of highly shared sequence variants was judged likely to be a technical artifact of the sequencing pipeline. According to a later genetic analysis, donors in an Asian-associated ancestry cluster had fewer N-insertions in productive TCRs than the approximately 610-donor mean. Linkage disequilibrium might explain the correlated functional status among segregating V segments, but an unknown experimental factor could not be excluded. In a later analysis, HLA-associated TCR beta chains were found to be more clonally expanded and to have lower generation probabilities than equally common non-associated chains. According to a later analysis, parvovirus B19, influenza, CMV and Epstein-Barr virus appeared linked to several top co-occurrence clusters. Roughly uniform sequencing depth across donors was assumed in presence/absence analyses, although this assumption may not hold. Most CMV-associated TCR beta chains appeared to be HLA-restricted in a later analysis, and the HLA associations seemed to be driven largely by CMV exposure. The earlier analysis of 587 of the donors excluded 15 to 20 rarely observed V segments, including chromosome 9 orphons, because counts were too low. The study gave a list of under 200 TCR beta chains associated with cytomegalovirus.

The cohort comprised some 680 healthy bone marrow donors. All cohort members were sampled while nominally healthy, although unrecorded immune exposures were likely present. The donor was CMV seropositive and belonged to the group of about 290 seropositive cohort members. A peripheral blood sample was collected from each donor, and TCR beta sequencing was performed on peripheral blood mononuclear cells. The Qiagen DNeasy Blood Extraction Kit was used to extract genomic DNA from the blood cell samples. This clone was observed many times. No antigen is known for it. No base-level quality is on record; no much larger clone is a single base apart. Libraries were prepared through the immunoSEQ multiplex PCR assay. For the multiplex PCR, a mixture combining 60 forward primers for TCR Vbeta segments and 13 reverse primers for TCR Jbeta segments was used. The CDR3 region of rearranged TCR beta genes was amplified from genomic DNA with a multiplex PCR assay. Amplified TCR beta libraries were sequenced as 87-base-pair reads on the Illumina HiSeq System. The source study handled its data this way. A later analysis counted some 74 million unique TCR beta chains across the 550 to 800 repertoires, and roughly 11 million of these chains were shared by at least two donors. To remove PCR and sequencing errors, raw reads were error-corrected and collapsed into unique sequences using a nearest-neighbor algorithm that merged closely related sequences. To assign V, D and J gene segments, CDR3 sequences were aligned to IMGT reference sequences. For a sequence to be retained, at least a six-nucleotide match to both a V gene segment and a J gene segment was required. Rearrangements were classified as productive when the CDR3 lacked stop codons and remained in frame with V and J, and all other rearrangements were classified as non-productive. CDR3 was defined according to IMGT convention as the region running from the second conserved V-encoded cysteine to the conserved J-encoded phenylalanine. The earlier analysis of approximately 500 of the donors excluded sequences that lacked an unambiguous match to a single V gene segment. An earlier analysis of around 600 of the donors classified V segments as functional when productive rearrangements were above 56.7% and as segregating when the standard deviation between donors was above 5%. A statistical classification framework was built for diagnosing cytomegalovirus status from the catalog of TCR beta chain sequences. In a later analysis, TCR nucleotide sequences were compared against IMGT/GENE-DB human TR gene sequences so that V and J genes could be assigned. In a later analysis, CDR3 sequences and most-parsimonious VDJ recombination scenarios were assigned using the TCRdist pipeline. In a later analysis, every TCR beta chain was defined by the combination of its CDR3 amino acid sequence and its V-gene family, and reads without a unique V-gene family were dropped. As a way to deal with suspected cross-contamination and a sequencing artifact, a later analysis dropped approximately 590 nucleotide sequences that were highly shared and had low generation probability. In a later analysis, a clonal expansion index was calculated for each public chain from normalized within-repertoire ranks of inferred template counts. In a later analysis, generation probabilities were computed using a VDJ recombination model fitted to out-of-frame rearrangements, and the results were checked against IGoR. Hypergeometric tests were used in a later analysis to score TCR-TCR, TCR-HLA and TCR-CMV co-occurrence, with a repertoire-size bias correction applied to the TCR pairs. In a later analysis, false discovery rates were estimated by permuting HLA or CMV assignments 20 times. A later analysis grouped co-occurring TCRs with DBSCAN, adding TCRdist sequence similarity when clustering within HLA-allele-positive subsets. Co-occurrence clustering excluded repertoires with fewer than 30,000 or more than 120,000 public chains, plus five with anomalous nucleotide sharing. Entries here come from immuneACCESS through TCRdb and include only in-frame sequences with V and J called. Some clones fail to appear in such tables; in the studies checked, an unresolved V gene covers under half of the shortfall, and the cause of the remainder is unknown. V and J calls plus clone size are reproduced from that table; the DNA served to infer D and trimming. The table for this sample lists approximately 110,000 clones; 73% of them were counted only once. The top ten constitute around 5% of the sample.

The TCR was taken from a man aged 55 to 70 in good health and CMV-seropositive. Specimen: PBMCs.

Read as DNA, the sequence is TGCAGCACCGGGACAGGGCCAAATGAGCAGTTCTTC. Its amino acids are CSTGTGPNEQFF. The rearrangement joined TRBV29-1 to TRBJ2-1; TRBD1 agrees with 9 junctional bases. V is pruned by 8 bases and J by 7 bases, leaving 6 bases of the junction without a gene match. CDR1 and CDR2 are read off the germline V gene as SQVTM and ANQGSEA. Taken from cysteine to phenylalanine, the CDR3 has 12 residues. Kept here is only the CDR3 DNA, which spans 36 bases and is read in frame from base 1.